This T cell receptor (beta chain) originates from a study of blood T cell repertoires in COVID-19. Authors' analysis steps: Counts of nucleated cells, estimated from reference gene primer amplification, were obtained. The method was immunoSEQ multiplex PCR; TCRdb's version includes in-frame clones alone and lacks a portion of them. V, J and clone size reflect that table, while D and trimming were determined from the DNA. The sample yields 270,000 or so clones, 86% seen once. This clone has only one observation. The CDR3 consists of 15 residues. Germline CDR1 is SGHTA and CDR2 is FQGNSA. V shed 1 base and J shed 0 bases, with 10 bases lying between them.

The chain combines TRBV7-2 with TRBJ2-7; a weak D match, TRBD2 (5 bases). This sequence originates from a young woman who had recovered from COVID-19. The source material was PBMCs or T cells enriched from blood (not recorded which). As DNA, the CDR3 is TGTGCCAGCAGCTTAGTGAGGGCAGACTCCTACGAGCAGTACTTC. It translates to CASSLVRADSYEQYF.